The 29 T cell receptor beta chains given below trace back to one sample, sequenced in a study of CXCR3-negative and CXCR3-positive naive CD8 T cells. Study-wide findings and caveats: A higher hydrophobicity marked the TRB CDR3s of CXCR3-positive naive cells versus CXCR3-negative naive cells.

Antigens of these TCRs are unknown. Preparation of TRB cDNA libraries relied on 5' RACE carrying UMI labels. TCRdb reprocessed the 5' RACE reads, keeping one entry per CDR3 protein, no DNA. The sample has over 100,000 distinct CDR3 sequences; the top ten hold around 0.38%. The specimen sequenced was naive CXCR3+ CD8+ T cells from blood. The sample's subset: CD45RO-CCR7+CD27+CD95- naive CD8+ T cells expressing CXCR3 (TNR3+). These receptors all stem from a human donor in good health. Some clones in this sample may be carry-over from other donors' samples.

This chain uses TRBV7-2 with TRBJ1-1; as DNA is missing, the TRBD1 call by TCRdb cannot be tested. This CDR3 has 14 residues. Germline V lookup: CDR1 SGHTA, CDR2 FQGNSA. CDR3 loop: CASSPPPGVTEAFF.

This chain connects TRBV27 to TRBJ1-2; TCRdb names TRBD1, which stays unverified in the absence of DNA. CDR1 and CDR2 from the germline V gene are MNHEY and SMNVEV (reference sequence). The CDR3 runs 13 residues. CDR3 residues: CASSLRGNYGYTF.

The chain uses TRBV19 and TRBJ2-7. The CDR3 has 12 amino acids. Looked up from germline, CDR1 is LNHDA and CDR2 is SQIVND (reference sequence). This chain's CDR3 is CASSRQPYEQYF.

This chain uses TRBV7-9 with TRBJ1-1. Germline V CDR1 and CDR2: SEHNR, FQNEAQ (reference sequence). The CDR3 extends over 13 amino acids. CDR3 loop: CASSFPMNTEAFF.

The chain combines TRBV3-1 with TRBJ2-1; the TCRdb D gene call, TRBD2, has no DNA to confirm it. CDR1 LGHDT and CDR2 YNNKEL come from the germline V gene (reference sequence). There are 15 residues in the CDR3. The CDR3 here is CASSQEGTSDNEQFF.

V usage is TRBV9 and J usage is TRBJ2-5; without DNA, the TCRdb call of TRBD2 cannot be checked. This CDR3 has 15 amino acids. Germline-derived CDR1 and CDR2 are SGDLS and YYNGEE. The CDR3 region is CASSVGTSGQESQYF.

V and J are TRBV21-1 and TRBJ1-5; TCRdb gives TRBD1 as the D gene, but with no DNA this cannot be confirmed. TRBV21-1 is marked as a pseudogene. The CDR3 covers 14 residues. The CDR3 region is CASSPGQVGGPQHF.

The J gene is TRBJ2-1, the V gene TRBV4-3; TCRdb's D call of TRBD2 is untestable without DNA. The CDR3 totals 14 residues. Germline loops: CDR1 LGHNA, CDR2 YSLEER. CDR3: CASSPEGFDNEQFF.

The rearrangement joins TRBV4-1 to TRBJ2-7; the TCRdb call, TRBD1, lacks DNA for checking. This CDR3 comprises 15 residues. CDR1 and CDR2 from the germline V gene are MGHRA and YSYEKL. CDR3 residues: CASSHSGTGAYEQYF.

J is TRBJ2-1 and V is TRBV5-1; lacking DNA, the TRBD2 call made by TCRdb goes unchecked. This CDR3 has 14 amino acids. Germline V gives CDR1 SGHRS, CDR2 YFSETQ. CDR3 sequence: CASRSGLGWNEQFF.

The rearrangement uses TRBV29-1 and TRBJ2-3; the D call of TRBD2 rests on TCRdb alone, since no DNA is present to check it. The V gene's germline CDR1 is SQVTM and CDR2 ANQGSEA. The CDR3 contains 14 residues. This CDR3 reads CSVEDETGVGRQYF.

V and J are TRBV12-3 or TRBV12-4 and TRBJ2-5; TCRdb lists TRBD1, though no DNA is available to test this call. The CDR3 totals 16 residues. CDR3 sequence: CASINGQGADQETQYF.

The V call is TRBV7-9, the J call TRBJ2-3; the TCRdb call, TRBD1, lacks DNA for checking. The CDR3 totals 22 residues. Germline loops: CDR1 SEHNR, CDR2 FQNEAQ (reference sequence). The CDR3 loop is CASRDWMVLTGGILGNTDTQYF.

The CDR3 protein is CASSYSITGESTDTQYF. The chain has TRBV6-6 and TRBJ2-3; the D call from TCRdb, TRBD1, cannot be confirmed without DNA. Germline CDR1 is MNHNY and CDR2 is SVGAGI (reference sequence). The length of the CDR3 is 17 residues.

The V call is TRBV15, the J call TRBJ1-6; the D call of TRBD1 rests on TCRdb alone, since no DNA is present to check it. The CDR3 has 15 residues. CDR1 LNHNV and CDR2 YYDKDF come from the germline V gene (reference sequence). CDR3 region: CATSRTGRSNSPLHF.

This rearrangement joins TRBV13 to TRBJ2-1; TCRdb lists TRBD2, though no DNA is available to test this call. Germline V gene lookup returns CDR1 PRHDT and CDR2 FYEKMQ (reference sequence). The CDR3 spans 16 residues. CDR3 in amino acids: CASSLPGLAGSGEQFF. The full variable domain, in which reference TRBV13 and TRBJ2-1 provide the parts outside the CDR3, is AAGVIQSPRHLIKEKRETATLKCYPIPRHDTVYWYQQGPGQDPQFLISFYEKMQSDKGSIPDRFSAQQFSDYHSELNMSSLELGDSALYFCASSLPGLAGSGEQFFGPGTRLTVL.

The J gene is TRBJ2-7, the V gene TRBV28; without DNA, the TCRdb call of TRBD1 cannot be checked. Per the germline V gene, CDR1 is MDHEN and CDR2 is SYDVKM. This CDR3 spans 14 amino acids. The CDR3 sequence is CASSSRPIAHEQYF.

V gene TRBV6-5 combines with J gene TRBJ2-1; the TRBD2 assignment by TCRdb is unverifiable without DNA. This CDR3 has 16 amino acids. CDR1 and CDR2 (germline): MNHEY, SVGAGI. The CDR3 sequence: CASSYSLVAKVDEQFF.

This chain joins TRBV4-3 and TRBJ2-1; TCRdb's D gene call, TRBD1, goes unchecked for lack of DNA. The CDR3 contains 16 residues. In germline, CDR1 is LGHNA, CDR2 YSLEER. The chain's CDR3 is CASSQEGAPAYNEQFF.

The gene calls are TRBV14 and TRBJ2-2; TCRdb picks TRBD1, but there is no DNA to check that call. CDR1 SGHDN and CDR2 FVKESK come from the germline V gene. This CDR3 is 15 amino acids long. The CDR3 protein is CASRNPGQGAGELFF. The full variable domain, rest sourced from reference TRBV14 and TRBJ2-2, is EAGVTQFPSHSVIEKGQTVTLRCDPISGHDNLYWYRRVMGKEIKFLLHFVKESKQDESGMPNNRFLAERTGGTYSTLKVQPAELEDSGVYFCASRNPGQGAGELFFGEGSRLTVL.

The J gene is TRBJ1-1, the V gene TRBV29-1. Looked up from germline, CDR1 is SQVTM and CDR2 is ANQGSEA. CDR3 length equals 11 residues. CDR3: CSVVSGTEAFF.

This chain uses TRBV7-9 with TRBJ2-7; TCRdb returns TRBD1, unconfirmable since there is no DNA. The CDR3 length is 15 residues. Germline V gene data show CDR1 as SEHNR and CDR2 as FQNEAQ (reference sequence). The CDR3 region is CASSPTGAVIYEQYF.

The chain has TRBV7-9 and TRBJ1-1. The CDR3 extends over 18 amino acids. Per germline, CDR1 SEHNR and CDR2 FQNEAQ (reference sequence). CDR3 in amino acids: CASSFEVRTSEMNTEAFF.

J is TRBJ2-7 and V is TRBV11-1; TCRdb's assignment of TRBD2 cannot be checked, as there is no DNA. CDR3 length equals 15 residues. Per the germline V gene, CDR1 is SGHAT and CDR2 is FQDESV (reference sequence). The CDR3 reads CASSLHSGISYEQYF.

This chain uses TRBV6-2 or TRBV6-3 with TRBJ2-3. The CDR3 sequence is 13 residues long. CDR1 is MNHEY and CDR2 is SVGEGT in the germline V gene. CDR3 protein: CASTSLFSDTQYF.

The chain couples TRBV10-3 to TRBJ2-5; the TCRdb call, TRBD1, lacks DNA for checking. The germline V gene encodes CDR1 ENHRY and CDR2 SYGVKD. The CDR3 runs 15 residues. The CDR3 sequence: CAISVGDRPAETQYF.

The chain couples TRBV7-7 to TRBJ2-3; the D call of TRBD1 rests on TCRdb alone, since no DNA is present to check it. The CDR3 runs 15 residues. Germline V gives CDR1 SSHAT, CDR2 FNYEAQ (reference sequence). Here the CDR3 reads CASSSGHSTTDTQYF. The full variable domain, its missing parts supplied by reference TRBV7-7 and TRBJ2-3, is GAGVSQSPRYKVTKRGQDVTLRCDPISSHATLYWYQQALGQGPEFLTYFNYEAQPDKSGLPSDRFSAERPEGSISTLTIQRTEQRDSAMYRCASSSGHSTTDTQYFGPGTRLTVL.

CDR3 sequence: CASSLQVYEQYF. The chain is built from TRBV12-3 or TRBV12-4 and TRBJ2-7. This CDR3 is 12 amino acids long.

This rearrangement joins TRBV24-1 to TRBJ2-1; TCRdb designates TRBD1, a call that cannot be tested without DNA. The CDR3 contains 16 residues. The V gene's germline CDR1 is KGHDR and CDR2 SFDVKD. The CDR3 is CATSDYRGGTYNEQFF.